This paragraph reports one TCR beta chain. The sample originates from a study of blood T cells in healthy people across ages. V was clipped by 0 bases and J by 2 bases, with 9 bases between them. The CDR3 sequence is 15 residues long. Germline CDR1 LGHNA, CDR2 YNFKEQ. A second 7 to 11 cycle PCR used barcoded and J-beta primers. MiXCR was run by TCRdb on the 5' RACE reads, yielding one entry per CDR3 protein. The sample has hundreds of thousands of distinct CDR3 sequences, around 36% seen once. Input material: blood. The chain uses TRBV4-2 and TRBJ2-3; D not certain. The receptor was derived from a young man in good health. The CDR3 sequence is CASSQDLEATDTQYF. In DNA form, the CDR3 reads TGTGCCAGCAGCCAAGATTTGGAAGCCACAGATACGCAGTATTTT.